This T cell receptor beta chain was obtained from a study of blood T cells in healthy people across ages. Study results and limitations: Both higher diversity and more naive CD4+ cells marked long-lived donors when set against aged donors.

As concerns this clonotype: Its matching antigen is unknown.

The second PCR ran roughly 6 to 12 cycles with a sample-barcoded 5' primer and J-beta primers. The authors tagged each cDNA molecule using a template-switch adaptor with 12 random nucleotides. TCRdb called the 5' RACE reads again in MiXCR, with one record for every CDR3 protein. The sample has around 700,000 distinct CDR3 sequences, approximately 25% seen once. V shed 3 bases and J 2 bases; nucleotides not matched to a gene: 3. This CDR3 has 15 residues. Researchers collected roughly 10 milliliters of peripheral blood from every single donor. These records were also assigned to another study, of T cells of mothers and their children.

This TCR came from a boy younger than 18 in good health. The chain has TRBV12-3 or TRBV12-4 and TRBJ2-3; the match to TRBD1 covers 9 bases. Source material: blood. The CDR3 nucleotides are TGTGCCAGCAGTTTGGGGACAGGGCACACAGATACGCAGTATTTT. The encoded protein is CASSLGTGHTDTQYF.